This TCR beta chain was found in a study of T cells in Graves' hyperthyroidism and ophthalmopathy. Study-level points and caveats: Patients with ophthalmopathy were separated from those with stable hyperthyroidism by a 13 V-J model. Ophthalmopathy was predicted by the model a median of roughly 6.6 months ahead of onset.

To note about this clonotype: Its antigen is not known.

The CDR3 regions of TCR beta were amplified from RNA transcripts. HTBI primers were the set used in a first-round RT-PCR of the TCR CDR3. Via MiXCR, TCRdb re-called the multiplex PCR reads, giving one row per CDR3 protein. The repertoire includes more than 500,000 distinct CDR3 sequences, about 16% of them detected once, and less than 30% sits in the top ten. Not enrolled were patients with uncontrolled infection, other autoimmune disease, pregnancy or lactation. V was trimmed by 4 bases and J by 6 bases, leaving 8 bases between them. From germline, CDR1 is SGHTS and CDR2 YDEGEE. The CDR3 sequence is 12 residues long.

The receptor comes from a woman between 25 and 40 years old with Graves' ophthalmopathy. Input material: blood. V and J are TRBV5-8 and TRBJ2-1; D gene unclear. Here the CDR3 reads CASSVGSNEQFF. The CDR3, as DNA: TGTGCCAGCAGCGTAGGTAGCAATGAGCAGTTCTTC.